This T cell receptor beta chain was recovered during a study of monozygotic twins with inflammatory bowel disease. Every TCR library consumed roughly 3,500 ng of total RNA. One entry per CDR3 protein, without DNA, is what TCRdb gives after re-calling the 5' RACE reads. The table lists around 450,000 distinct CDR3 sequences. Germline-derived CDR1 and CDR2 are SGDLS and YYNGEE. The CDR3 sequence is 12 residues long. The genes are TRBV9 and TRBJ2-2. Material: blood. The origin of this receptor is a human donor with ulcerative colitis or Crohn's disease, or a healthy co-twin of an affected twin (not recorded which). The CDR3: CASSEYTGELFF.